This T cell receptor (beta chain) originates from a study of technical replicates of blood from a few donors. Clones were sequenced by immunoSEQ multiplex PCR, and TCRdb holds only the in-frame ones, with some missing. The table has over 65,000 clones, nearly 98% seen once. From germline, CDR1 is SEHNR and CDR2 FQNEAQ (reference sequence). The ends lost 4 bases at V and 8 bases at J; junction bases unmatched: 11. This CDR3 is built from 15 residues. Only one count was recorded for this clone. The TCR originated in a human donor in good health. Sequenced input: T cells isolated from PBMCs. The rearrangement uses TRBV7-9 and TRBJ2-1; 7 bases are shared with TRBD2. In nucleotides, the CDR3 is TGTGCCAGCAGCTCCTTGTGGGAGGGCCTCGATGAGCAGTTCTTC. Protein product: CASSSLWEGLDEQFF.